This TCR beta chain originates from a study of T cell repertoires in cytomegalovirus infection (dated by TCRdb to between 2018 and 2020). Study-level background: Donor HLA type was relevant to the analysis, because carriage of CMV infection together with the matching HLA type was indicated by public TCR beta signatures. Study-level results and caveats: In the ex vivo response, HLA-C-restricted CMV-specific TCR beta clonotypes were dominant, and in two of eight donors the single most frequent clonotype came from this HLA-C-restricted group. Carriers of CMV infection plus the relevant HLA type were discriminated by the cumulative frequency of public TCR beta family members in the study cohort and in an independent 352-donor cohort.

In this sample, this clonotype turned up many times. Its binding antigen is unknown. No base quality values were provided; no much bigger clone lies one nucleotide off. The reads were generated on an Illumina HiSeq 1500. The public reads were reanalyzed by TCRdb: fastp trimming at Q25, MiXCR alignment, in-frame beta chains only. Identical CDR3 protein sequences are pooled into one entry, listed with their most common genes and DNA. Recorded for this sample are around 450,000 distinct CDR3 sequences; approximately 31% of them occurred a single time. Together, the top ten hold approximately 14% of the sample. Reading the germline V gene gives CDR1 SGHTA and CDR2 FQGNSA. Compared with germline, V lacks 5 bases and J lacks 2 bases; bases without a gene match: 9. The CDR3 runs 17 residues from the cysteine to the phenylalanine. CDR3 DNA only is kept here, 51 bases in frame from base 1.

This chain joins TRBV7-2 to TRBJ1-1, and 12 junctional nucleotides match TRBD1. The sequenced sample consisted of PBMCs. The TCR originated in a human donor in good health (CMV status not recorded). Some clones in this sample may be carry-over from other donors' samples. The CDR3 region has the sequence CASSPSGQGARNTEAFF. The bases are TGTGCCAGCAGCCCCTCGGGACAGGGGGCGCGAAACACTGAAGCTTTCTTT.